This T cell receptor (beta chain) was retrieved from a study of T cell responses to AZD1222 COVID-19 vaccine. Overall study results and limits: Once two AZD1222 doses were given, Spike-specific TCR breadth and depth went up. It was only a handful of AZD1222 recipients who were seropositive at baseline. Unmutated regions of variants are reportedly targeted by nearly half of spike-specific TCRs.

Libraries were prepared by immunoSEQ multiplex PCR; TCRdb keeps only in-frame clonotypes and omits some of them. The table shows some 180,000 clones, with approximately 95% occurring only once. J was trimmed by 4 bases and V by 7 bases; bases with no gene match: 15. CDR1 is SGHTS and CDR2 is YDEGEE in the germline V gene. The CDR3 length is 16 residues. About this clone: Its antigen is as yet unknown.

The chain couples TRBV5-8 to TRBJ1-1; 8 nucleotides agree with TRBD1. This specimen consisted of peripheral blood, obtained 28 days after the second dose of the MenACWY control vaccine. This receptor was identified in an adult who received the MenACWY meningococcal vaccine as a control. CDR3 sequence reads: CASGSLPGGAGTEAFF. CDR3 bases: TGTGCCAGCGGATCCCTACCAGGGGGCGCCGGCACTGAAGCTTTCTTT.